One TCR beta chain is described in this entry. These data are taken from a study of blood T cell repertoires in COVID-19. As handled by the study authors: Scientists estimated how many nucleated cells there were by amplifying reference gene primers. Using immunoSEQ multiplex PCR, the repertoire was profiled, and TCRdb retains in-frame clones only, with some absent. That table is the source of V, J and clone size, and D and trimming were worked out from the DNA. Here the sample spans approximately 200,000 clones, 80% to 90% being singletons. The CDR3 spans 17 residues. V dropped 6 bases and J dropped 2 bases, with 20 bases sitting between them. Germline lookup yields CDR1 MNHEY and CDR2 SMNVEV (reference sequence).

The chain carries TRBV27 and TRBJ2-1, with a possible D match to TRBD2 (6 bases). The TCR comes from a man aged 35 to 55 who had recovered from COVID-19. Source material: PBMCs or T cells enriched from blood (not recorded which). The CDR3 coding sequence is TGTGCCAGCAGCTGCCGATCGAGGGACTGCACCTACAATGAGCAGTTCTTC. This codes for CASSCRSRDCTYNEQFF.